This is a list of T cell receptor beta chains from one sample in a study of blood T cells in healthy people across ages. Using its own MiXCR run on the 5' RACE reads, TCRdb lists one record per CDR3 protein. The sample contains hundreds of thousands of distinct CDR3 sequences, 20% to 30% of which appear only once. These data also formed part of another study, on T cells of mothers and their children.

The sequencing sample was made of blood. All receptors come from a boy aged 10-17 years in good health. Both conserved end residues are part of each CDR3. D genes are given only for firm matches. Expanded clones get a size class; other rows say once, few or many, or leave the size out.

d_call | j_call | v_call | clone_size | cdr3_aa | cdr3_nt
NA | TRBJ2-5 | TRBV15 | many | CATSGGVGGTQYF | TGTGCCACCAGCGGCGGCGTAGGAGGGACCCAGTACTTC
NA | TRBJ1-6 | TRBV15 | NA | CATSRGMYSPLHF | TGTGCCACCAGCAGGGGAATGTATTCACCCCTCCACTTT
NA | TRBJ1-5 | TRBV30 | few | CAWGSGGGQPQHF | TGTGCCTGGGGGAGCGGGGGGGGCCAGCCCCAGCATTTT
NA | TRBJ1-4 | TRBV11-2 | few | CASRSWGREKEKLFF | TGTGCCAGCAGGAGCTGGGGGCGCGAGAAGGAAAAACTGTTTTTT
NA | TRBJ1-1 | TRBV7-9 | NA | CASSWAGPGPTEAFF | TGTGCCAGCAGCTGGGCGGGTCCAGGGCCCACTGAAGCTTTCTTT
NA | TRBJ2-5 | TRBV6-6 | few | CASSYGPRDHETQYF | TGTGCCAGCAGTTACGGACCCCGGGATCATGAGACCCAGTACTTC
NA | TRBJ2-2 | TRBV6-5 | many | CASSRPRRGDTGELFF | TGTGCCAGCAGCCGTCCGCGGAGGGGAGACACCGGGGAGCTGTTTTTT
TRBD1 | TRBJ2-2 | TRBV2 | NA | CASRGTGGHGELFF | TGTGCCAGCAGGGGGACAGGGGGCCACGGGGAGCTGTTTTTT
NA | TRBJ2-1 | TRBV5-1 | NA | CASAIDPTGNEQFF | TGCGCCAGCGCCATTGACCCCACGGGGAATGAGCAGTTCTTC
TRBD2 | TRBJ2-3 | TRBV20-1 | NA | CSARDGQRTSGFGGTDTQYF | TGCAGTGCTAGAGATGGCCAAAGGACTAGCGGATTCGGGGGCACAGATACGCAGTATTTT
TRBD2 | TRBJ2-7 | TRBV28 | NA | CASSLVLAGAYEQYF | TGTGCCAGCAGTTTAGTACTAGCGGGAGCCTACGAGCAGTACTTC
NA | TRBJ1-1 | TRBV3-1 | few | CASSQLGGIEAFF | TGTGCCAGCAGCCAGCTGGGGGGGATTGAGGCTTTCTTT
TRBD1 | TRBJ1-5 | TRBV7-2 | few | CASSLTTGVYNQPQHF | TGTGCCAGCAGCTTAACGACAGGGGTATACAATCAGCCCCAGCATTTT
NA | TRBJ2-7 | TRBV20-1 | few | CSARGETCEQYF | TGCAGTGCTAGGGGGGAGACCTGCGAGCAGTACTTC
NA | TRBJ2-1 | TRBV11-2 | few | CASLGGTQQFF | TGTGCCAGCTTAGGAGGGACTCAGCAGTTCTTC
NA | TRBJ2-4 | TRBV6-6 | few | CASSTGTHTENIQYF | TGTGCCAGCAGTACCGGGACACATACAGAAAACATTCAGTACTTC
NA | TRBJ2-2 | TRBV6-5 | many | CASKTRRNTGELFF | TGTGCCAGCAAAACCAGGAGGAACACCGGGGAGCTGTTTTTT
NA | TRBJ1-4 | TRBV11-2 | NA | CASSSSAQPNEKLFF | TGTGCCAGCAGCTCCAGTGCGCAGCCAAATGAAAAACTGTTTTTT
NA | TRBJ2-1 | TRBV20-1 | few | CSASSYNEQFF | TGCAGTGCTAGCTCGTACAATGAGCAGTTCTTC
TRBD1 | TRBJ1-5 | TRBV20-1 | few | CSAEFLTGEWNQPQHF | TGCAGTGCCGAGTTCTTAACAGGGGAATGGAATCAGCCCCAGCATTTT
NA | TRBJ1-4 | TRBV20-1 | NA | CSAPLRRIGTGHEKLFF | TGCAGTGCCCCTTTGCGACGGATCGGGACGGGACATGAAAAACTGTTTTTT
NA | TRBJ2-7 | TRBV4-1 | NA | CASSHEGLSSYEQYF | TGCGCCAGCAGTCATGAGGGACTGAGCTCCTACGAGCAGTACTTC
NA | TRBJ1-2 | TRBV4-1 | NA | CASSQNRGYTF | TGCGCCAGCAGCCAAAATCGAGGCTACACCTTC
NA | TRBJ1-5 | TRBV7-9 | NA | CASSLEGGSQPQHF | TGTGCCAGCAGCTTAGAAGGAGGGAGTCAGCCCCAGCATTTT
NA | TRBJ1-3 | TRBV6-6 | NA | CASSPPGSNTIYF | TGTGCCAGCAGTCCGCCAGGGAGCAACACCATATATTTT
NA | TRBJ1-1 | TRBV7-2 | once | CASGRLQMNTEAFF | TGTGCCAGCGGTCGCCTACAAATGAACACTGAAGCTTTCTTT
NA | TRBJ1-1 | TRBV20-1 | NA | CSATVGQGRTEAFF | TGCAGTGCCACCGTCGGGCAGGGGAGGACTGAAGCTTTCTTT
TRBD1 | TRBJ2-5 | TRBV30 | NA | CAWDRGPWEPQYF | TGTGCCTGGGACAGGGGGCCCTGGGAGCCCCAGTACTTC
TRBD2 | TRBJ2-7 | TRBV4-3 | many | CASSRDYSYEQYF | TGCGCCAGCAGCCGGGACTACTCCTACGAGCAGTACTTC
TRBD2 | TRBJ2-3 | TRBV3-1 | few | CASSLWTSGGPSTDTQYF | TGTGCCAGCAGCCTTTGGACTAGCGGGGGGCCTAGCACAGATACGCAGTATTTT
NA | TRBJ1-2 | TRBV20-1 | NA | CSARDWSGEEADGYTF | TGCAGTGCTAGAGATTGGTCAGGGGAGGAGGCTGACGGCTACACCTTC
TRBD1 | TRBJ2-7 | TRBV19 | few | CASNHYRDRTYEQYF | TGTGCCAGTAACCATTACCGGGACAGGACCTACGAGCAGTACTTC
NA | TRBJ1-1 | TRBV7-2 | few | CASSYLSSTEAFF | TGTGCCAGCAGCTACCTCTCGAGCACTGAAGCTTTCTTT
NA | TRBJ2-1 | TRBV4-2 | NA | CASSQEFNNEQFF | TGTGCCAGCAGCCAAGAATTTAACAATGAGCAGTTCTTC
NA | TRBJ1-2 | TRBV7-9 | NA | CASSQSPPAGAPYGYTF | TGTGCCAGCAGCCAAAGTCCCCCGGCGGGGGCTCCATATGGCTACACCTTC
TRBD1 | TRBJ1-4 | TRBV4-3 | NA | CASSQAPWSGGEKLFF | TGCGCCAGCAGCCAAGCCCCCTGGTCAGGGGGGGAAAAACTGTTTTTT
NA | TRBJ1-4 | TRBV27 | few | CASSGGVATNEKLFF | TGTGCCAGCAGCGGAGGTGTTGCAACTAATGAAAAACTGTTTTTT
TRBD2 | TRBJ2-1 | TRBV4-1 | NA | CASSQGLAGGHARNEQFF | TGCGCCAGCAGCCAGGGACTAGCGGGGGGCCACGCCCGAAATGAGCAGTTCTTC
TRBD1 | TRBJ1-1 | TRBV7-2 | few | CASSFLTGRNAEAFF | TGTGCCAGCAGCTTCTTGACAGGGAGGAACGCTGAAGCTTTTTTT
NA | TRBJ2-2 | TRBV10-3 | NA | CAIVSGLNTGELFF | TGTGCCATCGTATCGGGACTCAACACCGGGGAGCTGTTTTTT
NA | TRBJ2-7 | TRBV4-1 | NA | CASSLAWDGASYEQYF | TGCGCCAGCAGCCTAGCTTGGGACGGGGCCTCCTACGAGCAGTACTTC
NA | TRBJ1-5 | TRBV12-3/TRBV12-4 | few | CASSVDGINQPQHF | TGTGCCAGCAGTGTTGACGGAATCAATCAGCCCCAGCATTTT
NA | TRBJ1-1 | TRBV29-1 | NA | CSVEKDTEAFF | TGCAGCGTTGAAAAGGACACTGAAGCTTTCTTT
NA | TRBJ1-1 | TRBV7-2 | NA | CASSQRRTTEAFF | TGTGCCAGCAGCCAAAGAAGAACGACTGAAGCTTTCTTT
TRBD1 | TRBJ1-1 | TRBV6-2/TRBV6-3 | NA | CASSYARDRVNTEAFF | TGTGCCAGCAGTTACGCCCGGGACAGGGTGAACACTGAAGCTTTCTTT
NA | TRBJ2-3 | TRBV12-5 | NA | CASGTRDNTDTQYF | TGTGCTAGTGGTACCCGGGACAACACAGATACGCAGTATTTT
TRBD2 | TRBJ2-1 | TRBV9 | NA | CASNVGLADYNEQFF | TGTGCCAGCAATGTCGGACTAGCGGACTACAATGAGCAGTTCTTC
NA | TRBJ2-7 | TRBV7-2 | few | CASSFLGHDEQYF | TGTGCCAGCAGCTTCCTAGGACATGACGAGCAGTACTTC
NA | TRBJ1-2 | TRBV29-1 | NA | CSVEAQGVYGYTF | TGCAGCGTTGAAGCGCAGGGAGTCTATGGCTACACCTTC
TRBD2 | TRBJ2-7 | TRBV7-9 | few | CASSSYRTSSFRSSEQYF | TGTGCCAGCAGCTCTTATCGGACTAGCTCCTTTAGAAGTAGCGAGCAGTACTTC
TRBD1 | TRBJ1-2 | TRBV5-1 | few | CASSWDRGLVYTF | TGCGCCAGCAGCTGGGACAGGGGACTGGTCTACACCTTC
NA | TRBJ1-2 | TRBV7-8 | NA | CASSLGQAVNYGYTF | TGTGCCAGCAGCTTAGGGCAGGCCGTAAACTATGGCTACACCTTC
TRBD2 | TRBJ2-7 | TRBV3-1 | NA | CASSPDSGSRSYEQYF | TGTGCCAGCAGCCCCGATAGCGGGAGTAGGTCCTACGAGCAGTACTTC
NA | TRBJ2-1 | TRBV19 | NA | CASTDRLNEQFF | TGTGCCAGTACGGACAGACTCAATGAGCAGTTCTTC
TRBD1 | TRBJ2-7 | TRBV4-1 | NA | CASSQPRGRDRDFDEQYF | TGCGCCAGCAGCCAACCTAGAGGCAGGGACAGGGATTTCGACGAGCAGTACTTC